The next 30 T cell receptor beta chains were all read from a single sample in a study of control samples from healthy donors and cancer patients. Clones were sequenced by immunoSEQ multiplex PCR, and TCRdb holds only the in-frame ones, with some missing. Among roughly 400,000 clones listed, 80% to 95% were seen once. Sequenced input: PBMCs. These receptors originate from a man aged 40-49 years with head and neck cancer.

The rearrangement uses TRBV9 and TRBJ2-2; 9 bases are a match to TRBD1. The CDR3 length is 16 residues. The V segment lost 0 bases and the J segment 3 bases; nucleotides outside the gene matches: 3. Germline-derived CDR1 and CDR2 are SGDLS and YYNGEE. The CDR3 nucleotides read TGTGCCAGCAGCGTAGACGGGACAGGGTACACCGGGGAGCTGTTTTTT. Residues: CASSVDGTGYTGELFF.

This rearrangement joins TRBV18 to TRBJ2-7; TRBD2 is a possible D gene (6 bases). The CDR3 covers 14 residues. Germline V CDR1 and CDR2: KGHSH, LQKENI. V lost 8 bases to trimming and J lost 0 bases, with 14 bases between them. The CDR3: CASPLAGFSYEQYF. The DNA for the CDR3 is TGTGCCAGCCCACTGGCGGGGTTCTCCTACGAGCAGTACTTC.

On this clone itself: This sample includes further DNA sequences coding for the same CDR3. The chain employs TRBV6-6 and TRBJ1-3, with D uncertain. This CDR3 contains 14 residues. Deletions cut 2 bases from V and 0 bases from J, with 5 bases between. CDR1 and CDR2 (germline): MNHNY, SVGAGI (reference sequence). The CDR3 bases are TGTGCCAGCAGTTACGGTGGCTCTGGAAACACCATATATTTT. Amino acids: CASSYGGSGNTIYF.

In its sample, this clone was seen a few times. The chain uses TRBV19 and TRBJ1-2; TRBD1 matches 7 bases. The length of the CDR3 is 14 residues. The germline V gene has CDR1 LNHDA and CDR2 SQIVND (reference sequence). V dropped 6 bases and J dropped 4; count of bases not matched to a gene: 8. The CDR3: CASRPLTGLYGYTF. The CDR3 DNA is TGTGCCAGTAGACCCCTGACAGGGCTCTATGGCTACACCTTC.

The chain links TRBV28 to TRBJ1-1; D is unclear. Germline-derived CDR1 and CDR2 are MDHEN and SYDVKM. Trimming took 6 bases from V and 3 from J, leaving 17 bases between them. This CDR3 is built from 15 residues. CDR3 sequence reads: CASRQSGSSDTEAFF. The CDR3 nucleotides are TGTGCCAGCAGGCAGAGTGGGTCCTCCGACACTGAAGCTTTCTTT.

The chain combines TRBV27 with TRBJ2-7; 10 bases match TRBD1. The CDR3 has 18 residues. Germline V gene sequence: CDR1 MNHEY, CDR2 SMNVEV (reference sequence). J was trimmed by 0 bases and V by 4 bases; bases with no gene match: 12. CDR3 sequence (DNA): TGTGCCAGCAGTTCGGGGGACAGGGGTTACCGGAGCTCCTACGAGCAGTACTTC. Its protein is CASSSGDRGYRSSYEQYF.

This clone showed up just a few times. The CDR3 bases are TGTGCCTGGAGTCATCCAGGGACTGGACATCAGCCCCAGCATTTT. Translation: CAWSHPGTGHQPQHF. J is TRBJ1-5 and V is TRBV30; TRBD1 is a possible D gene (5 bases). This CDR3 is 15 amino acids long. V was shortened by 2 bases and J by 5 bases, with 16 bases between the two germline ends. The germline V gene has CDR1 GTSNPN and CDR2 SVGIG (reference sequence).

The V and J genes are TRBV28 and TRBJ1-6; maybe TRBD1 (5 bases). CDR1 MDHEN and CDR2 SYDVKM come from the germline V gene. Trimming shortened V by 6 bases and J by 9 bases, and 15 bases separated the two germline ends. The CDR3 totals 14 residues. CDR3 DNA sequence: TGTGCCAGCAGCCCGGGCCTGCAGGGTTCACCCCTCCACTTT. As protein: CASSPGLQGSPLHF.

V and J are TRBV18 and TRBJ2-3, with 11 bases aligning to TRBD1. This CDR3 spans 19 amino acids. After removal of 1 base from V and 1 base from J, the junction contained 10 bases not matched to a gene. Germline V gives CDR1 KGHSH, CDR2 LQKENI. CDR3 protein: CASSPLPDRGQWGTDTQYF. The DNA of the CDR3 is TGTGCCAGCTCACCACTCCCGGACAGGGGGCAATGGGGCACAGATACGCAGTATTTT.

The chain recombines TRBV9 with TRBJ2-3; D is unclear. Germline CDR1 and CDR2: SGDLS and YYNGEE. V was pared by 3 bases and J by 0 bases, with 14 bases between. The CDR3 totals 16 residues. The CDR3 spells CASSAGFVPSTDTQYF. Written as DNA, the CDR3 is TGTGCCAGCAGCGCCGGGTTTGTACCTAGCACAGATACGCAGTATTTT.

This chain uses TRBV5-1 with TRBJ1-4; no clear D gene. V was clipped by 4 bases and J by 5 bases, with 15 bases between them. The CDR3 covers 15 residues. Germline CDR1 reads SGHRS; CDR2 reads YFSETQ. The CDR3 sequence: CASSPDGSRNEKLFF. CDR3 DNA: TGCGCCAGCAGCCCCGATGGAAGCCGGAATGAAAAACTGTTTTTT.

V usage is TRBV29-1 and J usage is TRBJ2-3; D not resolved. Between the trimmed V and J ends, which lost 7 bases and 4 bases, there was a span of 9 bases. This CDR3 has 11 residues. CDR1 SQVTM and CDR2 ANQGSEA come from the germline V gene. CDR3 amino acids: CSALWSDTQYF. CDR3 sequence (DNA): TGCAGCGCCCTGTGGTCAGATACGCAGTATTTT.

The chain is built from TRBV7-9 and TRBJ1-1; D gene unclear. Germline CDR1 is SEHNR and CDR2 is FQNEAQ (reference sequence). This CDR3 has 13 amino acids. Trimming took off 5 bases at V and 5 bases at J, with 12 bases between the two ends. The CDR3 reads CASSLSPGTEAFF. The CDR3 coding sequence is TGTGCCAGCAGCCTCTCGCCCGGGACTGAAGCTTTCTTT.

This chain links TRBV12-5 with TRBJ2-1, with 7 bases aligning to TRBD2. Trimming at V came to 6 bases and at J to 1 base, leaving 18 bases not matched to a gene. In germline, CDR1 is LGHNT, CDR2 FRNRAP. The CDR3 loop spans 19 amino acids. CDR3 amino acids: CASGRGLADFQGSYNEQFF. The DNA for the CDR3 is TGTGCTAGTGGAAGAGGGCTAGCGGACTTTCAAGGGTCCTACAATGAGCAGTTCTTC.

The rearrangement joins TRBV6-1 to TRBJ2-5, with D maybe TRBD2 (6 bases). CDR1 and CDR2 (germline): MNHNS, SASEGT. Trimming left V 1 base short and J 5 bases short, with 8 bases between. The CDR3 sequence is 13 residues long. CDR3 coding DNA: TGTGCCAGCAGTGAAGTGGGGAGGGAGACCCAGTACTTC. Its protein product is CASSEVGRETQYF.

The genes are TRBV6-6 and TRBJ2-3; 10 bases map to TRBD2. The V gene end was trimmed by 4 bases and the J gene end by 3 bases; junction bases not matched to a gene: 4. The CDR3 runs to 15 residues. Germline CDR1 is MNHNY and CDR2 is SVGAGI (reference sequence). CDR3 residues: CASSSPSGSTDTQYF. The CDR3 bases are TGTGCCAGCAGTTCTCCTAGCGGGAGTACAGATACGCAGTATTTT.

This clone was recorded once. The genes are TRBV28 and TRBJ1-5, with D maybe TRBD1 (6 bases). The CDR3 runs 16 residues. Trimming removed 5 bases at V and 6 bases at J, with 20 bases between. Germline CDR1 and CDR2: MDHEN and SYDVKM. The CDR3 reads CASSPQGGAGPQPQHF. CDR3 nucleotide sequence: TGTGCCAGCAGTCCCCAAGGGGGGGCAGGGCCTCAGCCCCAGCATTTT. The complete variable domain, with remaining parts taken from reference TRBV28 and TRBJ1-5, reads DVKVTQSSRYLVKRTGEKVFLECVQDMDHENMFWYRQDPGLGLRLIYFSYDVKMKEKGDIPEGYSVSREKKERFSLILESASTNQTSMYLCASSPQGGAGPQPQHFGDGTRLSIL.

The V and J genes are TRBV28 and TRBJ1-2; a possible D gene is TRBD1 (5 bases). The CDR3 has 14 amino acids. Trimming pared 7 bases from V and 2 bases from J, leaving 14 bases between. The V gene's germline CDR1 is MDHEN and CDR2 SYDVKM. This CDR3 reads CASNLAGPNYGYTF. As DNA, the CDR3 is TGTGCCAGCAACCTCGCGGGACCGAACTATGGCTACACCTTC.

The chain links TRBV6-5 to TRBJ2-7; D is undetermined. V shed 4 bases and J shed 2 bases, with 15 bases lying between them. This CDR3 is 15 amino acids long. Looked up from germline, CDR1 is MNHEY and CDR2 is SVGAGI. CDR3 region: CASSLRPLSTYEQYF. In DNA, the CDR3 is TGTGCCAGCAGTTTAAGACCTCTCTCTACCTACGAGCAGTACTTC.

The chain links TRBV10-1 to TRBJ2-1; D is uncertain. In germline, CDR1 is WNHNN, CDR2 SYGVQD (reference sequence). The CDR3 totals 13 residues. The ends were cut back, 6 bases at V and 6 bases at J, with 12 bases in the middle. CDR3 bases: TGCGCCAGCAGCCGGTTAAGCACCAATGAGCAGTTCTTC. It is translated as CASSRLSTNEQFF.

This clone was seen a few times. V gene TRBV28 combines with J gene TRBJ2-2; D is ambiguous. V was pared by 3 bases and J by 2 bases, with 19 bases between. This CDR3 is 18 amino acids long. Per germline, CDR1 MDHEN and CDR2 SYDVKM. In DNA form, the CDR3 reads TGTGCCAGCAGTTTTGGACCTAGGAGAGGTTCCAACACCGGGGAGCTGTTTTTT. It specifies CASSFGPRRGSNTGELFF. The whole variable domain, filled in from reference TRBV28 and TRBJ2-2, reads DVKVTQSSRYLVKRTGEKVFLECVQDMDHENMFWYRQDPGLGLRLIYFSYDVKMKEKGDIPEGYSVSREKKERFSLILESASTNQTSMYLCASSFGPRRGSNTGELFFGEGSRLTVL.

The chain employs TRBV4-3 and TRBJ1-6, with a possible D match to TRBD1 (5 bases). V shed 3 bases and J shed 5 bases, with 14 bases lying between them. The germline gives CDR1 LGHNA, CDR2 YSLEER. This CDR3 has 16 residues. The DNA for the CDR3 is TGCGCCAGCAGCCATCGCCAGGGCCCCAATAATTCACCCCTCCACTTT. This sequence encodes CASSHRQGPNNSPLHF.

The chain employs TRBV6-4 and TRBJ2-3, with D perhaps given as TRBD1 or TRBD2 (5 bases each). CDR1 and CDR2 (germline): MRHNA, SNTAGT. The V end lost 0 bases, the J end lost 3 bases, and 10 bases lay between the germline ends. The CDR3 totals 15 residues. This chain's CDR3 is CASSDSWGITDTQYF. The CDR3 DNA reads TGTGCCAGCAGTGACTCGTGGGGGATAACAGATACGCAGTATTTT.

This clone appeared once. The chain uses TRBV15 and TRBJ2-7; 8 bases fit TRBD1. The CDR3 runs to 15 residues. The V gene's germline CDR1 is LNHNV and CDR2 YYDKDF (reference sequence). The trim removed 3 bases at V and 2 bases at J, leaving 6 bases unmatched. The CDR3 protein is CATSRRGTGTYEQYF. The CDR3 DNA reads TGTGCCACCAGCAGGAGAGGGACAGGTACCTACGAGCAGTACTTC.

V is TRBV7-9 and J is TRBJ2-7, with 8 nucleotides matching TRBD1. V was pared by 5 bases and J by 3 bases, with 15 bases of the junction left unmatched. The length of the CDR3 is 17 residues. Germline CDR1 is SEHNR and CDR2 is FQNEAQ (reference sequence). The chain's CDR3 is CASSHLSGGEVIYEQYF. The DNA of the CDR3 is TGTGCCAGCAGCCACCTTTCAGGGGGCGAAGTCATCTACGAGCAGTACTTC.

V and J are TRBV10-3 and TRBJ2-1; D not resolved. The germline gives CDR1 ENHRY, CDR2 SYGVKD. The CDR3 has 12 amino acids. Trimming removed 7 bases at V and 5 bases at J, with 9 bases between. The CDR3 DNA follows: TGTGCCATCATGGGTCCGAACAATGAGCAGTTCTTC. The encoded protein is CAIMGPNNEQFF.

Here the CDR3 reads CASSGGAGTYEQYF. The CDR3 DNA is TGTGCCAGCAGTGGAGGTGCGGGTACCTACGAGCAGTACTTC. V is TRBV2 and J is TRBJ2-7; the D gene is possibly TRBD2 (5 bases). Germline lookup yields CDR1 SNHLY and CDR2 FYNNEI. Trimming removed 4 bases at V and 2 bases at J, with 12 bases between. CDR3 length: 14 residues.

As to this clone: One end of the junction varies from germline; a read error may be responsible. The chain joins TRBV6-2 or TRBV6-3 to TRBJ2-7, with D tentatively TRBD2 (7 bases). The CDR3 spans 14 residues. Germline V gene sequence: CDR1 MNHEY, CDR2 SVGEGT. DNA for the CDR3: TGTGCCAGCGGTTACGGGGGGCCCTCCTACGAGCAGTACTTC. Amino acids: CASGYGGPSYEQYF.

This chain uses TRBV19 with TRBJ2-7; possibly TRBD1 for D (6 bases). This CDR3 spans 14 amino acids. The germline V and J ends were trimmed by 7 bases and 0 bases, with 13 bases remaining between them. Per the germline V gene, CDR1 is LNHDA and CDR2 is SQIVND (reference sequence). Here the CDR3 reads CASTDQGSSYEQYF. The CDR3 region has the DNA TGTGCCAGTACCGACCAGGGGTCCTCCTACGAGCAGTACTTC.

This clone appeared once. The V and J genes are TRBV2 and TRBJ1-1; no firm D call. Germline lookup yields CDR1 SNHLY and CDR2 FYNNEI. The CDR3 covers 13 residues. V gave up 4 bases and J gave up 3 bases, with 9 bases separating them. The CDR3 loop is CASSGGRYTEAFF. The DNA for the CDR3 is TGTGCCAGCAGTGGAGGCAGATACACTGAAGCTTTCTTT.